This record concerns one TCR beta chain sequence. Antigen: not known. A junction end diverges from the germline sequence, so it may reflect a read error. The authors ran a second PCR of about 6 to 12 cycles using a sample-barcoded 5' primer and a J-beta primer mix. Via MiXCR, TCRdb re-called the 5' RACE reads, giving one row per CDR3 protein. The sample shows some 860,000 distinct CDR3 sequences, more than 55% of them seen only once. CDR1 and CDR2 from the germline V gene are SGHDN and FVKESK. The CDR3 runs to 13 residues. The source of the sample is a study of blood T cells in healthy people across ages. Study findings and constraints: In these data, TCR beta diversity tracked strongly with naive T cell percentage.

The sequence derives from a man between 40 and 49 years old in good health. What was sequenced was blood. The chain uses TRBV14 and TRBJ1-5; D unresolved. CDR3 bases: TGTGTCAGCAGCCCCTCCGCCGATCAGCCCCAGCATTTT. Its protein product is CVSSPSADQPQHF.